The next 28 T cell receptor beta chains were all read from a single sample in a study of blood T cell repertoires in COVID-19. Some clones are missing from TCRdb's copy, which holds only in-frame ones; the method was immunoSEQ multiplex PCR. The data hold about 160,000 clones, with about 81% observed a single time. The sequencing sample was made of peripheral blood. The receptors here all came from a human donor in a cohort sampled during active COVID-19.

V and J are TRBV11-2 and TRBJ1-5; D not certain. The ends were cut back, 3 bases at V and 2 bases at J, with 8 bases in the middle. The CDR3 is 14 amino acids. Per the germline V gene, CDR1 is SGHAT and CDR2 is FQNNGV. CDR3 sequence reads: CASSLQPGNQPQHF. The CDR3 coding sequence is TGTGCCAGCAGCTTGCAACCGGGCAATCAGCCCCAGCATTTT.

This sequence joins TRBV6-5 and TRBJ2-7, with D possibly TRBD2 on 6 matching bases. Germline V gene sequence: CDR1 MNHEY, CDR2 SVGAGI. The CDR3 sequence is 13 residues long. V shed 7 bases and J shed 3 bases, with 13 bases lying between them. The CDR3 DNA sequence: TGTGCCAGCACGTGGACTAAAAACTACGAGCAGTACTTC. Encoded protein: CASTWTKNYEQYF.

The genes are TRBV29-1 and TRBJ1-1; 11 nucleotides align to TRBD1. Germline V gene sequence: CDR1 SQVTM, CDR2 ANQGSEA. The CDR3 is made up of 17 amino acids. The ends lost 6 bases at V and 4 bases at J; junction bases unmatched: 16. CDR3 DNA sequence: TGCAGCGTCATTCCGACCCCGGGACAGGGGGGCCCCACTGAAGCTTTCTTT. It encodes CSVIPTPGQGGPTEAFF.

This rearrangement joins TRBV9 to TRBJ1-3; no reliable D call. CDR3 length: 13 amino acids. Germline assignment: CDR1 SGDLS and CDR2 YYNGEE. Between the trimmed V and J ends, which lost 3 bases and 7 bases, there was a span of 11 bases. In DNA form, the CDR3 reads TGTGCCAGCAGCGCCCCCGTCTTCAACACCATATATTTT. Protein sequence: CASSAPVFNTIYF.

J is TRBJ2-1 and V is TRBV18; D might be TRBD2 (5 bases). CDR3 length: 15 amino acids. Germline V lookup: CDR1 KGHSH, CDR2 LQKENI. The V and J ends lost 4 bases and 5 bases respectively, with 15 bases between them. CDR3 in amino acids: CASSRDGVLHNEQFF. CDR3 bases: TGTGCCAGCTCACGAGACGGGGTTCTACACAATGAGCAGTTCTTC.

The J gene is TRBJ2-3, the V gene TRBV6-5, with TRBD1 identical over 12 bases. This CDR3 is 14 amino acids long. The germline gives CDR1 MNHEY, CDR2 SVGAGI. After removal of 6 bases from V and 2 bases from J, the junction contained 0 bases not matched to a gene. The CDR3 DNA is TGTGCCAGCAGGGGACAGGGGGCCACAGATACGCAGTATTTT. It yields the protein CASRGQGATDTQYF.

This clone was observed at least ten times. CDR3 nucleotides: TGCGCCAGCAGCAAGGAGACAGGGTTAAATGAAAAACTGTTTTTT. Translation gives CASSKETGLNEKLFF. This chain links TRBV4-1 with TRBJ1-4, with 7 positions matching TRBD1. This CDR3 is built from 15 residues. Germline CDR1 is MGHRA and CDR2 is YSYEKL. Trimming cost V 5 bases and J 5 bases; bases outside gene matches: 8.

This clone appeared a single time. The chain employs TRBV4-3 and TRBJ2-2, with TRBD1 matching 8 bases. V was pared by 2 bases and J by 0 bases, with 5 bases of the junction left unmatched. Germline lookup yields CDR1 LGHNA and CDR2 YSLEER. This CDR3 has 17 amino acids. This CDR3 is CASSQPTGGSNTGELFF. As DNA, the CDR3 is TGCGCCAGCAGCCAACCTACAGGGGGATCGAACACCGGGGAGCTGTTTTTT.

This chain connects TRBV7-2 to TRBJ1-3; D gene ambiguous. Trimming shortened V by 3 bases and J by 0 bases, and 12 bases separated the two germline ends. CDR1 is SGHTA and CDR2 is FQGNSA in the germline V gene. The CDR3 is 16 residues long. CDR3 sequence (DNA): TGTGCCAGCAGCTTTTTGACTCCCAGCTCTGGAAACACCATATATTTT. Its translation: CASSFLTPSSGNTIYF.

V gene TRBV11-3 combines with J gene TRBJ1-1; D unresolved. Germline assignment: CDR1 SGHNT and CDR2 YENEEA. The ends were cut back, 5 bases at V and 3 bases at J, with 13 bases in the middle. The CDR3 loop spans 14 amino acids. The CDR3 sequence is CASSRGGKYTEAFF. CDR3 nucleotide sequence: TGTGCCAGCAGCCGAGGAGGGAAATACACTGAAGCTTTCTTT.

The V call is TRBV28, the J call TRBJ1-5; D remains ambiguous. The V end lost 4 bases, the J end lost 1 base, and 17 bases lay between the germline ends. The CDR3 length is 17 residues. CDR1 is MDHEN, CDR2 SYDVKM, per germline. The CDR3 DNA is TGTGCCAGCAGTTCTAACCTGGGTCTAGGCAGCAATCAGCCCCAGCATTTT. Its translation: CASSSNLGLGSNQPQHF.

This chain connects TRBV9 to TRBJ2-1; possible D gene TRBD2, 6 bases. CDR1 is SGDLS and CDR2 is YYNGEE in the germline V gene. V lost 0 bases to trimming and J lost 10 bases, with 11 bases between them. This CDR3 is 13 amino acids long. CDR3 amino acids: CASSVASGEEQFF. CDR3 in DNA: TGTGCCAGCAGCGTAGCCTCGGGAGAGGAGCAGTTCTTC.

About this clone: The same CDR3 is also encoded by other DNA sequences in this sample. V usage is TRBV12-3 or TRBV12-4 and J usage is TRBJ1-3; D gene uncertain. V gave up 6 bases and J gave up 2 bases, with 8 bases separating them. The CDR3 has 13 amino acids. CDR3 amino acids: CASSLAPGNTIYF. CDR3 nucleotides: TGTGCCAGCAGCCTGGCACCTGGAAACACCATATATTTT.

The rearrangement uses TRBV27 and TRBJ1-2; TRBD1 aligns across 7 bases. J was trimmed by 2 bases and V by 4 bases; bases with no gene match: 13. Germline-derived CDR1 and CDR2 are MNHEY and SMNVEV (reference sequence). The CDR3 loop spans 17 amino acids. The CDR3 region has the DNA TGTGCCAGCAGTTCCGGGGGGGGTGGGACAGAGAACTATGGCTACACCTTC. Protein: CASSSGGGGTENYGYTF.

The chain links TRBV5-5 to TRBJ2-7; TRBD2 aligns across 9 bases. The CDR3 sequence is 16 residues long. Trimming cost V 0 bases and J 2 bases; bases outside gene matches: 6. The germline V gene has CDR1 SGHKS and CDR2 YYEKEE (reference sequence). The CDR3 loop is CASSLAGGREAYEQYF. The CDR3 DNA follows: TGTGCCAGCAGCTTGGCGGGCGGGAGGGAAGCCTACGAGCAGTACTTC.

The chain joins TRBV14 to TRBJ1-5, with 7 bases matching TRBD1. The CDR3 totals 12 residues. CDR1 is SGHDN, CDR2 FVKESK, per germline. The junction had 4 bases not matched to a gene; V was cut back by 5 bases and J by 9 bases. The CDR3 nucleotides are TGTGCCAGCAGCTCGACAGGGAGGCCCCAGCATTTT. This gives the protein CASSSTGRPQHF.

The chain has TRBV5-1 and TRBJ2-1, with D unresolved. V lost 0 bases and J lost 1, with 5 bases in between. The CDR3 extends over 14 amino acids. Germline values: CDR1 SGHRS, CDR2 YFSETQ. DNA for the CDR3: TGCGCCAGCAGCTTGGGCCTATCCTACAATGAGCAGTTCTTC. Protein sequence: CASSLGLSYNEQFF.

The genes are TRBV10-2 and TRBJ2-5, with D maybe TRBD2 (5 bases). Germline lookup yields CDR1 WSHSY and CDR2 SAAADI. The length of the CDR3 is 13 residues. Deletions cut 5 bases from V and 5 bases from J, with 12 bases between. CDR3 protein: CASSNRGGETQYF. CDR3 bases: TGCGCCAGCAGTAATCGGGGTGGGGAGACCCAGTACTTC.

J is TRBJ2-7 and V is TRBV4-3; D might be TRBD2 (6 bases). CDR3 length: 15 residues. Looked up from germline, CDR1 is LGHNA and CDR2 is YSLEER. V dropped 1 base and J dropped 3 bases, with 13 bases sitting between them. Written as DNA, the CDR3 is TGCGCCAGCAGCCAAGCGGATAGGGGAGGCTACGAGCAGTACTTC. This sequence encodes CASSQADRGGYEQYF.

The chain has TRBV6-5 and TRBJ2-7; 7 bases match TRBD1. This CDR3 contains 14 residues. Losses at the gene ends were 0 bases for V and 3 bases for J; bases not matched to a gene: 2. CDR1 is MNHEY, CDR2 SVGAGI, per germline. The CDR3, as DNA: TGTGCCAGCAGTTACTCGAGACAGGGCTACGAGCAGTACTTC. It is translated as CASSYSRQGYEQYF.

J is TRBJ1-1 and V is TRBV2; TRBD1 is a possible D gene (5 bases). V was pared by 4 bases and J by 4 bases, with 10 bases between. The CDR3 is made up of 13 amino acids. CDR1 and CDR2 (germline): SNHLY, FYNNEI. The chain's CDR3 is CASSAGEGTEAFF. The CDR3 region has the DNA TGTGCCAGCAGTGCGGGGGAAGGCACTGAAGCTTTCTTT.

J is TRBJ1-1 and V is TRBV11-2; D uncertain. The CDR3 totals 17 residues. V gave up 0 bases and J gave up 2 bases, with 16 bases separating them. Germline V gives CDR1 SGHAT, CDR2 FQNNGV. CDR3: CASSLELLGFSNTEAFF. CDR3 in DNA: TGTGCCAGCAGCTTAGAATTATTGGGCTTTTCAAACACTGAAGCTTTCTTT.

This clone was found once. The chain links TRBV21-1 to TRBJ2-1; the D call in the table, TRBD2, was not verified against the DNA. TRBV21-1 is a recognized pseudogene. This CDR3 contains 17 residues. The DNA for the CDR3 is TGTGCCAGCAGCAACTACCTTACGGGAGGGCCTTACAATGAGCAGTTCTTC. Protein product: CASSNYLTGGPYNEQFF.

This chain links TRBV18 with TRBJ2-1; D unclear. The V gene lost 4 bases and the J gene lost 8 bases, with 18 bases spanning the gap. Germline values: CDR1 KGHSH, CDR2 LQKENI. The CDR3 is made up of 15 amino acids. CDR3 loop: CASSQQPTPNDEQFF. The CDR3 coding sequence is TGTGCCAGCTCACAACAGCCTACCCCTAACGATGAGCAGTTCTTC.

The chain recombines TRBV12-3 or TRBV12-4 with TRBJ1-1; possible D gene TRBD1, 5 bases. The CDR3 spans 13 residues. Trimming stripped 5 bases from V and 2 bases from J, with 9 bases between. Here the CDR3 reads CASSTDSNTEAFF. The CDR3 DNA reads TGTGCCAGCAGTACCGACAGTAACACTGAAGCTTTCTTT.

In its sample, this clone was seen once. The CDR3 DNA sequence: TGTGCCAGCAGGTACCCGTTGGATGGCGGGGACTACGAGCAGTACTTC. Its protein is CASRYPLDGGDYEQYF. The chain recombines TRBV6-5 with TRBJ2-7; D is possibly TRBD2 (6 bases). The CDR3 has 16 residues. In germline, CDR1 is MNHEY, CDR2 SVGAGI. The germline V and J ends were trimmed by 6 bases and 3 bases, with 21 bases remaining between them.

This clone was seen more than once but under ten times. The rearrangement links TRBV6-4 to TRBJ2-3; 9 positions agree with TRBD2. V lost 9 bases to trimming and J lost 6 bases; unmatched junction nucleotides: 7. The CDR3 has 13 residues. Germline lookup yields CDR1 MRHNA and CDR2 SNTAGT. CDR3 bases: TGTGCCAGGCGGGGGGGGGTGCAGGATACGCAGTATTTT. Protein product: CARRGGVQDTQYF.

J is TRBJ2-1 and V is TRBV12-5; TRBD1 aligns across 10 bases. The ends lost 6 bases at V and 5 bases at J; junction bases unmatched: 7. Germline CDR1 is LGHNT and CDR2 is FRNRAP. The CDR3 spans 15 residues. In DNA, the CDR3 is TGTGCTAGTGGCGGGACAGGGGAAGAGGACAATGAGCAGTTCTTC. Its translation is CASGGTGEEDNEQFF. The whole variable domain, remainder taken from reference TRBV12-5 and TRBJ2-1, is DARVTQTPRHKVTEMGQEVTMRCQPILGHNTVFWYRQTMMQGLELLAYFRNRAPLDDSGMPKDRFSAEMPDATLATLKIQPSEPRDSAVYFCASGGTGEEDNEQFFGPGTRLTVL.